The clone carrying this TCR beta chain has more than one count but fewer than ten. Antigen: not known. TCRdb recomputed calls from the RT-PCR reads with MiXCR, one row per CDR3 protein. This table has around 300,000 distinct CDR3 sequences, roughly 22% appearing once. This sample is drawn from a study of response to subunit inactivated influenza vaccine. This CDR3 has 19 amino acids. Study-wide results and caveats: That few new T cells are recruited by each seasonal influenza vaccination was the authors' suggestion.

This TCR derives from a man aged 50-75 years who received an inactivated influenza vaccine. This specimen consisted of PBMCs from blood, obtained less than 22 months after vaccination. This sequence joins TRBV21-1 and TRBJ1-2; the table assigns TRBD1, which was not confirmed against the DNA. TRBV21-1 counts as a pseudogene. The CDR3 sequence: CASNKLTISRDRAHYGYTF. CDR3 bases: TGTGCCAGCAACAAACTTACCATTTCCCGGGACAGGGCTCACTATGGCTACACCTTC.